This T cell receptor beta chain stems from a study of T-cell memory formation after mild COVID-19. Findings and limits, study-wide: Whereas later expanders leaned CD4+, clones contracting day 15 to 85 showed a balanced CD4/CD8 makeup.

Note on this clonotype: Antigen specificity is unknown.

Using its own MiXCR run on the 5' RACE reads, TCRdb lists one record per CDR3 protein. The sample shows approximately 500,000 distinct CDR3 sequences, around a quarter of them seen only once. The receptor's source is an adult woman who had mild COVID-19 (a few samples of this study predate the infection). Cell type and time point are not known. The sequenced sample was PBMCs or a T cell subset sorted from them (not recorded which).

The CDR3 bases are TGTGCCAGCAGTTACTCGATCGGCTCCTTTGAGCAGTTCTTC. Translating gives CASSYSIGSFEQFF. The chain carries TRBV6-5 and TRBJ2-1; D gene unclear. CDR1 is MNHEY, CDR2 SVGAGI, per germline. The CDR3 extends over 14 amino acids. V lost 0 bases to trimming and J lost 9 bases, with 12 bases between them.